A selection of T cell receptor beta chains follows, all from one sample in a study of CD8+CD57+ T cells in acquired aplastic anemia. One entry per CDR3 protein, called by TCRdb with MiXCR from the reads. The sample lists hundreds of thousands of distinct CDR3 sequences, around 43% occurring once. Sequences were obtained from sorted CD4+, CD8+, or CD8+CD57+ T cells (not recorded which) from PBMCs. The source is a human donor with aplastic anemia. Both conserved end residues are part of each CDR3. A D gene is named only where the DNA matches it firmly. Expanded clones are given a class, and other clones once, few, many or no size at all.

size	length	D	V	J	CDR3	DNA
many	14	TRBD1	TRBV5-6	TRBJ1-5	CASSAGTGNQPQHF	TGTGCCAGCAGCGCCGGGACAGGGAATCAGCCCCAGCATTTT
few	18	NA	TRBV10-1	TRBJ2-3	CASSETIRRTTDTDTRYF	TGCGCCAGCAGTGAGACCATCAGAAGGACCACCGACACAGATACGCGGTATTTT
NA	13	NA	TRBV20-1	TRBJ1-6	CSAPSFYNSPLHF	TGCAGTGCGCCGAGCTTTTATAATTCACCCCTCCACTTT
NA	13	NA	TRBV19	TRBJ1-5	CASMFGLSQPQHF	TGTGCCAGTATGTTTGGTCTCTCACAGCCCCAGCATTTT
many	13	NA	TRBV7-9	TRBJ2-5	CASSPGYQETQYF	TGTGCCAGCAGCCCCGGGTATCAAGAGACCCAGTACTTC
NA	16	TRBD2	TRBV20-1	TRBJ2-2	CSANPPQRENTGELFF	TGCAGTGCTAATCCCCCTCAGCGGGAGAACACCGGGGAGCTGTTTTTT
many	15	TRBD2	TRBV7-9	TRBJ2-3	CASSQREGLRDTQYF	TGTGCCAGCAGCCAAAGGGAGGGGCTTAGAGATACGCAGTATTTT
NA	16	TRBD1	TRBV7-3	TRBJ1-3	CASSRDKGAAGNTIYF	TGTGCCAGCAGCAGAGATAAGGGGGCGGCTGGAAACACCATATATTTT
NA	18	TRBD2	TRBV15	TRBJ2-7	CATSSQFSGGRSSYEQYF	TGTGCCACCAGCAGTCAGTTTAGCGGGGGACGTTCCTCCTACGAGCAGTACTTC
NA	16	NA	TRBV9	TRBJ1-6	CASSAKGSSYNSPLHF	TGTGCCAGCAGCGCAAAGGGGAGCTCCTATAATTCACCCCTCCACTTT
NA	15	NA	TRBV6-5	TRBJ2-5	CASSYNVQGKETQYF	TGTGCCAGCAGTTATAACGTGCAGGGTAAAGAGACCCAGTACTTC
NA	17	NA	TRBV25-1	TRBJ2-7	CASSIDFSPSQVYEQYF	TGTGCCAGTAGTATAGATTTTTCCCCGTCCCAGGTCTACGAGCAGTACTTC
few	14	NA	TRBV19	TRBJ2-1	CASSRPTRTYEQFF	TGTGCCAGTAGTAGACCGACCCGCACTTATGAGCAGTTCTTC
few	14	NA	TRBV28	TRBJ1-1	CASSLWRGDTEAFF	TGTGCCAGCAGTTTATGGAGGGGGGACACTGAAGCTTTCTTT
NA	15	NA	TRBV20-1	TRBJ2-1	CSASRPEDLYNEQFF	TGCAGTGCTAGTCGTCCGGAGGACCTTTACAATGAGCAGTTCTTC
few	14	NA	TRBV19	TRBJ1-6	CASSISGAQSPLHF	TGTGCCAGTAGTATTTCTGGGGCCCAATCACCCCTCCACTTT
many	13	NA	TRBV19	TRBJ2-1	CASSITSHNEQFF	TGTGCCAGTAGTATAACTTCGCACAATGAGCAGTTCTTC
NA	15	TRBD1	TRBV4-3	TRBJ1-1	CASSQDTGVRTEAFF	TGCGCCAGCAGCCAAGACACAGGGGTACGGACTGAAGCTTTCTTT
few	15	NA	TRBV7-2	TRBJ2-7	CASSLGPRGGYEQYF	TGTGCCAGCAGCTTAGGGCCCAGGGGGGGCTACGAGCAGTACTTC
NA	12	NA	TRBV6-5	TRBJ2-3	CASRGGEGGQYF	TGTGCCAGCAGGGGAGGGGAAGGGGGCCAGTATTTT
NA	16	NA	TRBV24-1	TRBJ2-3	CATSETGGVGTDTQYF	TGTGCCACCAGCGAAACAGGGGGGGTGGGTACAGATACGCAGTATTTT
NA	14	NA	TRBV9	TRBJ2-5	CASSPYRSAETQYF	TGTGCCAGCAGCCCATACAGGAGTGCCGAGACCCAGTACTTC
NA	15	NA	TRBV20-1	TRBJ1-2	CSASIQAYANYGYTF	TGCAGTGCTAGTATTCAGGCCTACGCTAACTATGGCTACACCTTC
many	18	NA	TRBV20-1	TRBJ2-5	CSARKSDHTSSYQETQYF	TGCAGTGCTAGGAAATCGGACCATACCTCCTCGTACCAAGAGACCCAGTACTTC
NA	13	NA	TRBV7-3	TRBJ1-5	CAGGGGGTQPQHF	TGTGCCGGGGGGGGGGGGGGGACTCAGCCCCAGCATTTT
NA	14	NA	TRBV7-9	TRBJ2-5	CASSTDRGLGAQYF	TGTGCCAGCAGTACGGACCGGGGGCTTGGGGCCCAGTACTTC
NA	14	NA	TRBV7-2	TRBJ1-2	CASSLRLAHYGYTF	TGTGCCAGCAGCTTAAGGCTCGCGCACTATGGCTACACCTTC
few	14	TRBD1	TRBV28	TRBJ2-2	CASSETGTTGELFF	TGTGCCAGCAGTGAGACAGGGACCACCGGGGAGCTGTTTTTT
NA	13	TRBD1	TRBV25-1	TRBJ2-5	CARFPGGAETQYF	TGTGCCCGTTTCCCAGGGGGCGCCGAGACCCAGTACTTC
NA	15	TRBD1	TRBV14	TRBJ2-7	CASSPRTGWYYEQYF	TGTGCCAGCAGCCCCCGGACAGGGTGGTACTACGAGCAGTACTTC
many	14	NA	TRBV11-2	TRBJ1-2	CASSFRGPNYGYTF	TGTGCCAGCAGCTTTAGAGGGCCCAACTATGGCTACACCTTC
many	16	NA	TRBV10-3	TRBJ1-3	CAISESIPGDGNTIYF	TGTGCCATCAGTGAGTCGATCCCCGGGGATGGAAACACCATATATTTT
few	17	NA	TRBV27	TRBJ1-6	CASSPARVPTYNSPLHF	TGTGCCAGCAGCCCCGCCAGGGTCCCTACCTATAATTCACCCCTCCACTTT
many	14	TRBD2	TRBV13	TRBJ2-2	CASSYLSGAGQLFF	TGTGCCAGCAGCTACCTTAGCGGGGCCGGGCAGCTGTTTTTT
few	15	NA	TRBV7-9	TRBJ2-5	CASSLGGANQETQYF	TGTGCTAGCAGCTTAGGCGGGGCAAACCAAGAGACCCAGTACTTC
NA	13	TRBD1	TRBV7-9	TRBJ1-1	CATTGQGNTEAFF	TGTGCCACGACCGGACAGGGAAACACTGAAGCTTTCTTT
NA	14	NA	TRBV7-9	TRBJ2-5	CASSAQEYQETQYF	TGTGCCAGCAGCGCCCAGGAGTACCAAGAGACCCAGTACTTC
many	13	NA	TRBV2	TRBJ1-1	CASSEKRTTEAFF	TGTGCCAGCAGTGAAAAGAGGACAACTGAAGCTTTCTTT
NA	12	NA	TRBV2	TRBJ1-5	CASSVGIQPQHF	TGTGCCAGCAGTGTAGGCATCCAGCCCCAGCATTTT
few	15	NA	TRBV6-5	TRBJ2-2	CARVPSQGEAGELFF	TGTGCTAGAGTCCCGTCCCAAGGGGAGGCCGGGGAGCTGTTTTTT
NA	11	NA	TRBV15	TRBJ1-1	CATSRGTEAFF	TGTGCCACCAGCAGGGGGACTGAAGCTTTCTTT
NA	14	TRBD1	TRBV10-2	TRBJ1-2	CASSRDRVEYGYTF	TGCGCCAGCTCCCGGGACAGGGTTGAATATGGCTACACCTTC
many	13	NA	TRBV5-1	TRBJ1-1	CASSLTQNTEAFF	TGCGCCAGCAGCTTAACACAGAACACTGAAGCTTTCTTT
many	12	NA	TRBV9	TRBJ2-1	CASSLDHNEQFF	TGTGCCAGCAGCTTAGACCACAATGAGCAGTTCTTC
NA	15	NA	TRBV10-2	TRBJ1-5	CASSDGQSSNQPQHF	TGCGCCAGCAGTGATGGACAGAGTAGCAATCAGCCCCAGCATTTT
NA	15	TRBD2	TRBV7-2	TRBJ2-1	CASSLVQFRDYEQLF	TGTGCCAGCAGCTTAGTACAGTTCAGGGACTATGAGCAGCTCTTC
many	15	NA	TRBV4-3	TRBJ2-5	CASSQDNHRTETQYF	TGCGCCAGCAGCCAAGATAATCACAGGACAGAGACCCAGTACTTC
few	17	NA	TRBV6-5	TRBJ1-3	CASSPDRPTVSGNTIYF	TGTGCCAGCAGCCCAGACAGACCCACCGTCTCTGGAAACACCATATATTTT